This TCR beta chain was obtained from a study of blood T cells in healthy people across ages. Study-wide context: Template switching captured about one barcoded beta molecule per two T cells.

Alongside a J-beta primer mix, a sample-barcoded 5' primer served in a second PCR lasting roughly 6 to 12 cycles. Each cDNA was tagged by a template-switch adaptor containing 12 random nucleotides. TCRdb re-called the 5' RACE reads with MiXCR, one entry per CDR3 protein. The sample lists 700,000 to 950,000 distinct CDR3 sequences; about 62% were seen once. Trimming shortened V by 4 bases and J by 0 bases, and 20 bases separated the two germline ends. Looked up from germline, CDR1 is SGDLS and CDR2 is YYNGEE. The length of the CDR3 is 17 residues. A word on this clonotype: The antigen remains undetermined.

All donors came from Russia, were Caucasian and healthy, and spanned ages roughly 6 to 100. Study conclusions and caveats: A roughly linear fall in TCR beta diversity per million T cells was seen with increasing age.

The sequence was collected from a man aged 25 to 40 in good health. Sequencing input: blood. The chain links TRBV9 to TRBJ2-7; D is possibly TRBD1 (7 bases). DNA of the CDR3: TGTGCCAGCAGCCCCCGAGGAGGGGGCTATAGCTCCTACGAGCAGTACTTC. Translated, it gives CASSPRGGGYSSYEQYF.